This T cell receptor (beta chain) was found in a study of blood T cell repertoires in COVID-19. Study as a whole: Italy, Spain and the United States were the sources of the convalescent and acute COVID-19 samples.

The repertoire was sequenced with immunoSEQ multiplex PCR; TCRdb's copy has only in-frame clones and lacks some. The data show about 200,000 clones, with around 81% seen just once and 7.5% held by the top ten. Germline assignment: CDR1 MGHRA and CDR2 YSYEKL. With 4 bases removed from V and 10 bases from J, the gap between germline ends came to 17 bases. The CDR3 has 14 amino acids. Enrolled through a virtual design, the participants were between roughly 18 and 90 years of age and came from 24 US areas. Sequenced sample: PBMCs or T cells enriched from blood (not recorded which). The V and J genes are TRBV4-1 and TRBJ2-1; D not resolved. The TCR originated in a man aged 35 to 55 who had recovered from COVID-19. This CDR3 reads CASSLPSRRPEQFF. The CDR3 DNA sequence: TGCGCCAGCAGCCTTCCCTCCCGCAGGCCCGAGCAGTTCTTC.